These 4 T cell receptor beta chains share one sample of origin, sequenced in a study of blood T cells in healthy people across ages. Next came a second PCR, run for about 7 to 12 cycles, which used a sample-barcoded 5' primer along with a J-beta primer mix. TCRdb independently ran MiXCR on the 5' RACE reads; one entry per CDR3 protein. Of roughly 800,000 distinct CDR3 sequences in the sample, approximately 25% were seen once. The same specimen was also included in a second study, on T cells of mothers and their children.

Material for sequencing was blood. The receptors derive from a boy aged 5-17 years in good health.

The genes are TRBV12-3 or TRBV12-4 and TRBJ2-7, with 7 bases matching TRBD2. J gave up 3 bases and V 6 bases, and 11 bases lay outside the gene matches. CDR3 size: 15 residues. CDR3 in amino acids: CASRSTGTTFYEQYF. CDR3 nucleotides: TGTGCCAGCAGGTCAACCGGGACTACCTTCTACGAGCAGTACTTC.

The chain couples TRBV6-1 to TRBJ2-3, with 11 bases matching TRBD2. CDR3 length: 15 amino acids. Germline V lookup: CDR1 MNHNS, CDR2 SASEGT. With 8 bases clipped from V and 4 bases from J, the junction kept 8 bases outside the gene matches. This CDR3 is CASHLSGGAADTQYF. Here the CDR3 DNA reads TGTGCCAGCCACCTTAGCGGGGGGGCGGCAGATACGCAGTATTTT.

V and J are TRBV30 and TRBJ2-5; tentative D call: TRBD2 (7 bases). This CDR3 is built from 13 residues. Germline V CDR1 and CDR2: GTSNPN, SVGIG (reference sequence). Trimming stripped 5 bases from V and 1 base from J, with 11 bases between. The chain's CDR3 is CAWGGGPQETQYF. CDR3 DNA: TGTGCCTGGGGCGGGGGCCCCCAAGAGACCCAGTACTTC. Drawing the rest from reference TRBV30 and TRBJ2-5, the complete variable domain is SQTIHQWPATLVQPVGSPLSLECTVEGTSNPNLYWYRQAAGRGLQLLFYSVGIGQISSEVPQNLSASRPQDRQFILSSKKLLLSDSGFYLCAWGGGPQETQYFGPGTRLLVL.

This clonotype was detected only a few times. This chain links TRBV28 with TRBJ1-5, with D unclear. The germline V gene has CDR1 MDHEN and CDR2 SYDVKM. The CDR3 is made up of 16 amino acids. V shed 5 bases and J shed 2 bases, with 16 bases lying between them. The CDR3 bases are TGTGCCAGCAGTCTCCCCTCGCCCGGCGGCAATCAGCCCCAGCATTTT. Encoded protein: CASSLPSPGGNQPQHF.